The sequence of this T cell receptor beta chain was determined in a study of CD8 T cells in ankylosing spondylitis. General study points: A CD8+ phenotype characterized the disease-linked clones, which were relatively rare in peripheral blood. Seemingly characteristic of ankylosing spondylitis blood was a TCR beta motif consisting of about 8 highly homologous variants. There was reportedly significant enrichment of clones that were disease-linked in matched ankylosing spondylitis synovial fluid.

This clonotype was counted at least ten times. Its target is not known. Quantitative 5'-RACE with molecular barcodes was used to make the TCR beta libraries. In TCRdb, the 5' RACE reads were re-called with MiXCR into one record per CDR3 protein. The profile shows approximately 90,000 distinct CDR3 sequences, roughly 8% of them singletons. The V end was cut by 2 bases, the J end by 1 base, with 9 bases between. CDR3 length equals 15 residues. Germline loops: CDR1 LNHNV, CDR2 YYDKDF (reference sequence). What was sequenced was blood, either unsorted or a sorted T cell fraction (not recorded which). This TCR derives from a male donor with ankylosing spondylitis or in good health (not recorded which). V usage is TRBV15 and J usage is TRBJ2-1; possible D gene TRBD2, 5 bases. CDR3 region: CATSRPGKSYNEQFF. In DNA form, the CDR3 reads TGTGCCACCAGCAGACCCGGGAAGTCCTACAATGAGCAGTTCTTC.